This TCR beta chain was retrieved from a study of T-cell reconstitution after alpha-beta-depleted transplantation in children. Study-wide points: Expanded clones from the graft, numbering several hundred, reportedly supplied alpha-beta T cells about two months after transplant. Diversity and T-cell counts at one year after transplant derived mostly from new T cells.

The library targeted TCRbeta and was prepared with unique molecular identifiers. MiXCR was run by TCRdb on the PCR reads, yielding one entry per CDR3 protein. The sample lists a few hundred thousand distinct CDR3 sequences; around 16% were seen once. The V end lost 4 bases, the J end lost 4 bases, and 17 bases lay between the germline ends. The germline V gene has CDR1 SGHRS and CDR2 YFSETQ. This CDR3 region has 15 residues. As for this clonotype: No antigen is known for it.

The sequence came from a boy under two years old who had a stem cell transplant for Wiskott-Aldrich syndrome, so the T cells may come from the graft donor. The chain joins TRBV5-1 to TRBJ1-1; D unclear. Here the sequenced sample was PBMCs, mostly from graft donor cells, taken 360 days after TCRalphabeta/CD19-depleted stem cell transplant. The CDR3 DNA is TGCGCCAGCAGCCTCCCCGAAAGTGCGGGCACTGAAGCTTTCTTT. This encodes CASSLPESAGTEAFF.